The 27 T cell receptor beta chains below all came from one sample that was sequenced in a study of T cells in Graves' hyperthyroidism and ophthalmopathy. RNA transcripts served as the template for amplifying TCR beta CDR3 regions. The HTBI primer set served for first-round RT-PCR of the TCR CDR3. TCRdb processed the multiplex PCR reads anew with MiXCR; each CDR3 protein has one entry. The sample lists about 350,000 distinct CDR3 sequences, 15% to 20% occurring once. The material sequenced was blood. The receptor set was obtained from a young woman with Graves' hyperthyroidism that later progressed to Graves' ophthalmopathy.

In this sample, this clonotype turned up a few times. The V call is TRBV6-1, the J call TRBJ2-5; D might be TRBD1 or TRBD2, each matching 5 bases. Between the trimmed V and J ends, which lost 1 base and 2 bases, there was a span of 17 bases. The V gene's germline CDR1 is MNHNS and CDR2 SASEGT. The CDR3 consists of 17 residues. CDR3 in amino acids: CASSEDPLAGPQETQYF. The CDR3 coding sequence is TGTGCCAGCAGTGAAGACCCCCTAGCAGGGCCTCAAGAGACCCAGTACTTC.

This clonotype was recorded only once. A much larger clone differs by one base, so this may be a read error. The chain joins TRBV5-1 to TRBJ1-1; possibly TRBD1 for D (5 bases). This CDR3 comprises 17 residues. Germline loops: CDR1 SGHRS, CDR2 YFSETQ. Trimming removed 0 bases from V and 3 bases from J, with 18 bases in between. CDR3 coding DNA: TGCGCCAGCAGCTTGGTGCAGGGCGGCATTATGGACACTGAAGCTTTCTTT. Translating gives CASSLVQGGIMDTEAFF. Supplemented by reference TRBV5-1 and TRBJ1-1, the full variable domain reads KAGVTQTPRYLIKTRGQQVTLSCSPISGHRSVSWYQQTPGQGLQFLFEYFSETQRNKGNFPGRFSGRQFSNSRSEMNVSTLELGDSALYLCASSLVQGGIMDTEAFFGQGTRLTVV.

Ten or more counts support this clonotype. The gene calls are TRBV28 and TRBJ1-4, with D unresolved. V was shortened by 2 bases and J by 8 bases, with 9 bases between the two germline ends. The germline gives CDR1 MDHEN, CDR2 SYDVKM. This CDR3 has 13 amino acids. CDR3 protein: CASSLHYTEKLFF. For the CDR3, the DNA is TGTGCCAGCAGTTTACACTACACCGAAAAACTGTTTTTT.

This clonotype was detected ten times or more. The V gene is TRBV6-1, the J gene TRBJ2-3, with a weak D call TRBD1 (5 bases). Germline-derived CDR1 and CDR2 are MNHNS and SASEGT. Trimming removed 8 bases at V and 6 bases at J, with 21 bases between. This CDR3 has 15 residues. This CDR3 is CASRTTPPQADTQYF. In DNA form, the CDR3 reads TGTGCCAGCCGGACAACTCCGCCCCAGGCGGATACGCAGTATTTT.

This clonotype was observed a few times. The chain joins TRBV16 to TRBJ2-3; 12 bases fit TRBD2. The germline V gene has CDR1 KGHSY and CDR2 FQNENV. CDR3 length equals 17 residues. The V and J ends lost 4 bases and 1 base, in that order; junction bases with no gene match: 6. The DNA of the CDR3 is TGTGCCAGCAGCCTCCGGACTAGCGGGGCTGGCACAGATACGCAGTATTTT. Translating gives CASSLRTSGAGTDTQYF.

This clonotype was recorded many times. V gene TRBV2 combines with J gene TRBJ2-5, with D maybe TRBD2 (6 bases). The CDR3 runs to 15 residues. Germline V gene sequence: CDR1 SNHLY, CDR2 FYNNEI. Trimming pared 5 bases from V and 2 bases from J, leaving 15 bases between. CDR3 residues: CASSRGRRNQETQYF. CDR3 in DNA: TGTGCCAGCAGTAGAGGGAGGCGGAATCAAGAGACCCAGTACTTC.

The V and J genes are TRBV20-1 and TRBJ1-1; D gene uncertain. Per germline, CDR1 DFQATT and CDR2 SNEGSKA (reference sequence). Trimming shortened V by 3 bases and J by 3 bases, and 11 bases separated the two germline ends. This CDR3 contains 13 residues. CDR3 coding DNA: TGCAGTGCTAGGGACCCAAGTTACACTGAAGCTTTCTTT. It specifies CSARDPSYTEAFF.

This clonotype was seen repeatedly, ten times or more. The chain recombines TRBV28 with TRBJ2-1; TRBD2 aligns across 11 bases. V was pared by 7 bases and J by 6 bases, with 2 bases of the junction left unmatched. The germline V gene encodes CDR1 MDHEN and CDR2 SYDVKM. This CDR3 region has 13 residues. The CDR3 nucleotides are TGTGCCAGCATCACTAGCGGGGGCAATGAGCAGTTCTTC. Protein product: CASITSGGNEQFF.

This clonotype was recorded once. This chain connects TRBV5-1 to TRBJ1-1; D may be TRBD1 (6 bases). This CDR3 contains 16 residues. Per germline, CDR1 SGHRS and CDR2 YFSETQ. The ends were cut back, 5 bases at V and 1 base at J, with 18 bases in the middle. This CDR3 is CASSGGAGTGNTEAFF. The CDR3 DNA reads TGCGCCAGCAGTGGGGGGGCCGGGACGGGGAACACTGAAGCTTTCTTT.

This clonotype has a count of ten or more. The V call is TRBV27, the J call TRBJ2-7; D is uncertain. Germline V lookup: CDR1 MNHEY, CDR2 SMNVEV (reference sequence). The V and J ends lost 2 bases and 6 bases respectively, with 14 bases between them. The length of the CDR3 is 14 residues. As DNA, the CDR3 is TGTGCCAGCAGTTTAGCCCCCGAGGTCGTCGAGCAGTACTTC. Protein product: CASSLAPEVVEQYF.

The V gene is TRBV3-1, the J gene TRBJ1-6; 8 bases are shared with TRBD1. This CDR3 has 14 residues. With V trimmed by 6 bases and J by 8 bases, 6 bases remained unmatched. Germline V gene data show CDR1 as LGHDT and CDR2 as YNNKEL (reference sequence). The CDR3 DNA is TGTGCCAGCAGTTTTGGACAGGGTTATTCACCCCTCCACTTT. Encoded protein: CASSFGQGYSPLHF.

This clonotype came up many times. This chain joins TRBV24-1 and TRBJ2-2; 8 positions agree with TRBD2. Germline CDR1 KGHDR, CDR2 SFDVKD. The CDR3 extends over 20 amino acids. Losses at the gene ends were 7 bases for V and 4 bases for J; bases not matched to a gene: 22. CDR3 DNA: TGTGCCACCAGGATAGTTTCGGGCGGGAGGCAACCCAGACGCACCGGGGAGCTGTTTTTT. Amino acid sequence: CATRIVSGGRQPRRTGELFF.

The count of this clonotype is one. The chain joins TRBV20-1 to TRBJ2-3; D not resolved. The V gene lost 3 bases and the J gene lost 2 bases, with 12 bases spanning the gap. CDR1 is DFQATT and CDR2 is SNEGSKA in the germline V gene (reference sequence). The CDR3 length is 14 residues. The CDR3 region is CSARDGRATDTQYF. The CDR3 DNA reads TGCAGTGCTAGGGATGGGCGCGCCACAGATACGCAGTATTTT.

This clonotype was detected many times. The chain uses TRBV2 and TRBJ1-1, with a possible D match to TRBD1 (5 bases). With 7 bases removed from V and 11 bases from J, the gap between germline ends came to 26 bases. The CDR3 has 15 residues. Germline V lookup: CDR1 SNHLY, CDR2 FYNNEI. For the CDR3, the DNA is TGTGCCAGCAATCCCCCGGGACGAACCATCACCGGGGCTTTCTTT. It specifies CASNPPGRTITGAFF.

This clonotype has a count of ten or more. The chain joins TRBV11-2 to TRBJ2-5; 8 nucleotides line up with TRBD1. Trimming at V came to 5 bases and at J to 7 bases, leaving 18 bases not matched to a gene. This CDR3 region has 17 residues. Germline values: CDR1 SGHAT, CDR2 FQNNGV. The CDR3 DNA sequence: TGTGCCAGCAGCCCCCGTAGGACAGGGTCAATGGGGGGGACCCAGTACTTC. It specifies CASSPRRTGSMGGTQYF.

This clonotype has a count of ten or more. CDR3 bases: TGTGCCAGCAGCCACACCGACGGAGTTAACTATGGCTACACCTTC. It encodes CASSHTDGVNYGYTF. This sequence joins TRBV11-2 and TRBJ1-2, with D uncertain. Per germline, CDR1 SGHAT and CDR2 FQNNGV. The CDR3 is 15 residues long. The V gene lost 5 bases and the J gene lost 1 base, with 14 bases spanning the gap. Full variable domain (missing parts from reference TRBV11-2 and TRBJ1-2): EAGVAQSPRYKIIEKRQSVAFWCNPISGHATLYWYQQILGQGPKLLIQFQNNGVVDDSQLPKDRFSAERLKGVDSTLKIQPAKLEDSAVYLCASSHTDGVNYGYTFGSGTRLTVV.

In this sample, this clonotype turned up many times. This chain links TRBV6-1 with TRBJ2-4; maybe TRBD1 (6 bases). Germline CDR1 and CDR2: MNHNS and SASEGT. Trimming stripped 1 base from V and 0 bases from J, with 25 bases between. The CDR3 covers 21 residues. In DNA form, the CDR3 reads TGTGCCAGCAGTGAAGTTATCAAAATTACAGGGACCCTTCTAGCCAAAAACATTCAGTACTTC. Its protein is CASSEVIKITGTLLAKNIQYF.

The chain carries TRBV25-1 and TRBJ2-2, with TRBD2 identical over 8 bases. V dropped 5 bases and J dropped 3; count of bases not matched to a gene: 11. In germline, CDR1 is MGHDK, CDR2 SYGVNS. The CDR3 is made up of 17 amino acids. The CDR3 reads CASSPGLAGVDTGELFF. DNA of the CDR3: TGTGCCAGCAGTCCAGGGCTAGCGGGCGTTGACACCGGGGAGCTGTTTTTT.

This clonotype was observed at least ten times. This chain connects TRBV5-1 to TRBJ1-1, with 8 bases matching TRBD1. CDR3 size: 16 residues. After removal of 4 bases from V and 5 bases from J, the junction contained 13 bases not matched to a gene. Per the germline V gene, CDR1 is SGHRS and CDR2 is YFSETQ. CDR3 DNA: TGCGCCAGCAGCGCGGACAGGGAGGGGACGAATACTGAAGCTTTCTTT. Amino acids: CASSADREGTNTEAFF.

This clonotype was recorded many times. The chain combines TRBV27 with TRBJ2-7, with TRBD2 as a possible D gene (5 bases). V was pared by 8 bases and J by 4 bases, with 15 bases between. The CDR3 totals 13 residues. Looked up from germline, CDR1 is MNHEY and CDR2 is SMNVEV (reference sequence). DNA of the CDR3: TGTGCCAGCTCCTTCGGGGTTTTTTACGAGCAGTACTTC. Protein: CASSFGVFYEQYF.

This clonotype has ten or more counts. The rearrangement links TRBV3-1 to TRBJ2-1; the match to TRBD1 covers 7 bases. Germline CDR1 reads LGHDT; CDR2 reads YNNKEL (reference sequence). CDR3 size: 16 residues. V lost 1 base and J lost 9; bases outside the gene matches: 12. The CDR3 DNA reads TGTGCCAGCAGCCAAGCTATACAGGGGAGTTGGGGTGAGCAGTTCTTC. Translating it yields CASSQAIQGSWGEQFF.

This chain uses TRBV25-1 with TRBJ2-5; D possibly matches TRBD1 or TRBD2 (7 bases each). Trimming shortened V by 2 bases and J by 0 bases, and 13 bases separated the two germline ends. Germline lookup yields CDR1 MGHDK and CDR2 SYGVNS. The CDR3 loop spans 16 amino acids. The CDR3 here is CASSEPQGGYQETQYF. CDR3 in DNA: TGTGCCAGCAGTGAACCCCAGGGGGGGTACCAAGAGACCCAGTACTTC.

The chain uses TRBV2 and TRBJ1-5; 8 bases align to TRBD1. V shed 4 bases, J shed 2 bases, and the junction held 4 bases outside the gene matches. Looked up from germline, CDR1 is SNHLY and CDR2 is FYNNEI. This CDR3 has 15 residues. The CDR3 nucleotides read TGTGCCAGCAGTGCAGGGGGACAGGGCAATCAGCCCCAGCATTTT. This translates into CASSAGGQGNQPQHF.

The rearrangement joins TRBV5-5 to TRBJ1-5; TRBD1 matches 7 bases. CDR3 size: 15 residues. V lost 0 bases, J lost 9 bases, and 9 bases stayed unmatched. Germline-derived CDR1 and CDR2 are SGHKS and YYEKEE (reference sequence). The DNA of the CDR3 is TGTGCCAGCAGCTTGGAAGGCAGGGGGGTTGGGCCCCAGCATTTT. It specifies CASSLEGRGVGPQHF.

This rearrangement joins TRBV6-2 or TRBV6-3 to TRBJ2-1; 7 bases map to TRBD2. The V segment lost 6 bases and the J segment 4 bases; nucleotides outside the gene matches: 27. The CDR3 is 21 amino acids. Germline V gives CDR1 MNHEY, CDR2 SVGEGT. The CDR3 DNA follows: TGTGCCAGCAGACCTTTACTAGCGTCTAAAGAGGATAAAATGGGATACAATGAGCAGTTCTTC. Residues: CASRPLLASKEDKMGYNEQFF.

A few counts support this clonotype. The chain combines TRBV4-1 with TRBJ2-1, with 11 bases aligning to TRBD2. V trimming: 2 bases; J trimming: 0 bases; junction bases outside the gene matches: 6. CDR3 length: 18 amino acids. In germline, CDR1 is MGHRA, CDR2 YSYEKL. CDR3 protein: CASSQPGLAEISYNEQFF. CDR3 nucleotide sequence: TGCGCCAGCAGCCAACCGGGACTAGCGGAAATCTCCTACAATGAGCAGTTCTTC.

This sequence joins TRBV4-1 and TRBJ1-2; TRBD1 aligns across 7 bases. The germline V gene has CDR1 MGHRA and CDR2 YSYEKL. This CDR3 contains 15 residues. The V and J ends lost 0 bases and 4 bases, in that order; junction bases with no gene match: 5. The CDR3 reads CASSQDRTGAYGYTF. CDR3 DNA sequence: TGCGCCAGCAGCCAAGACAGGACAGGTGCCTATGGCTACACCTTC.